The table lists the clone carrying this TCR beta chain with a few counts. No antigen is known for it. This entry comes from a study of cytomegalovirus exposure and HLA in healthy donors. Findings and limits, study-wide: The study had only CMV serostatus as immune exposure information. As a later analysis showed, a missense DCLRE1C variant was linked to trimming of TCR beta V- and J-genes. Cytomegalovirus association was listed for 150 to 200 TCR beta chains. 87-base-pair reads could not separate some V segments, including TRBV6-2 and TRBV6-3.

The CDR3 has 14 amino acids. Germline V lookup: CDR1 LNHNV, CDR2 YYDKDF (reference sequence). The V end lost 1 base, the J end lost 5 bases, and 11 bases lay between the germline ends. PCR was performed using 60 Vbeta and 13 Jbeta primers. Repertoires were generated with immunoSEQ multiplex PCR, while TCRdb's copy carries only in-frame clones and drops some. This sample has 95,000 to 150,000 clones, with over 8.5% found just once. The sample comprised PBMCs. V and J are TRBV15 and TRBJ2-5, with a tentative D call TRBD2 (6 bases). The clonotype originates from a middle-aged woman in good health and CMV-seropositive. The CDR3 nucleotides read TGTGCCACCAGCAGAGGGGGGGTCCTGGAGACCCAGTACTTC. This codes for CATSRGGVLETQYF.